The clone carrying this T cell receptor beta chain was picked up many times. Disease duration under 2 months; hyperthyroidism patients were aged 18 to 65. Patients with uncontrolled infections, other autoimmune diseases, pregnancy or lactation were excluded. Diagnosis relied on clinical symptoms, serum thyroxine and TRAb, thyroid ultrasound and orbital computed tomography. TCR beta CDR3 regions were amplified from RNA. The TCR CDR3 was amplified in a first-round RT-PCR using the HTBI primer set. One entry per CDR3 protein results from TCRdb running MiXCR on the multiplex PCR reads. The table includes 690,000 or so distinct CDR3 sequences, around a sixth detected once. This sample is drawn from a study of T cells in Graves' hyperthyroidism and ophthalmopathy. V lost 7 bases to trimming and J lost 0 bases; unmatched junction nucleotides: 5. The length of the CDR3 is 15 residues. Per germline, CDR1 LNHDA and CDR2 SQIVND (reference sequence).

The chain carries TRBV19 and TRBJ1-5; 8 bases fit TRBD1. The source is a woman in her forties or fifties with Graves' hyperthyroidism that later progressed to Graves' ophthalmopathy. The sample consisted of blood. The CDR3 coding sequence is TGTGCCAGTAAGGACAGGGCGAATAGCAATCAGCCCCAGCATTTT. It specifies CASKDRANSNQPQHF. The whole variable domain, filled in from reference TRBV19 and TRBJ1-5, reads DGGITQSPKYLFRKEGQNVTLSCEQNLNHDAMYWYRQDPGQGLRLIYYSQIVNDFQKGDIAEGYSVSREKKESFPLTVTSAQKNPTAFYLCASKDRANSNQPQHFGDGTRLSIL.